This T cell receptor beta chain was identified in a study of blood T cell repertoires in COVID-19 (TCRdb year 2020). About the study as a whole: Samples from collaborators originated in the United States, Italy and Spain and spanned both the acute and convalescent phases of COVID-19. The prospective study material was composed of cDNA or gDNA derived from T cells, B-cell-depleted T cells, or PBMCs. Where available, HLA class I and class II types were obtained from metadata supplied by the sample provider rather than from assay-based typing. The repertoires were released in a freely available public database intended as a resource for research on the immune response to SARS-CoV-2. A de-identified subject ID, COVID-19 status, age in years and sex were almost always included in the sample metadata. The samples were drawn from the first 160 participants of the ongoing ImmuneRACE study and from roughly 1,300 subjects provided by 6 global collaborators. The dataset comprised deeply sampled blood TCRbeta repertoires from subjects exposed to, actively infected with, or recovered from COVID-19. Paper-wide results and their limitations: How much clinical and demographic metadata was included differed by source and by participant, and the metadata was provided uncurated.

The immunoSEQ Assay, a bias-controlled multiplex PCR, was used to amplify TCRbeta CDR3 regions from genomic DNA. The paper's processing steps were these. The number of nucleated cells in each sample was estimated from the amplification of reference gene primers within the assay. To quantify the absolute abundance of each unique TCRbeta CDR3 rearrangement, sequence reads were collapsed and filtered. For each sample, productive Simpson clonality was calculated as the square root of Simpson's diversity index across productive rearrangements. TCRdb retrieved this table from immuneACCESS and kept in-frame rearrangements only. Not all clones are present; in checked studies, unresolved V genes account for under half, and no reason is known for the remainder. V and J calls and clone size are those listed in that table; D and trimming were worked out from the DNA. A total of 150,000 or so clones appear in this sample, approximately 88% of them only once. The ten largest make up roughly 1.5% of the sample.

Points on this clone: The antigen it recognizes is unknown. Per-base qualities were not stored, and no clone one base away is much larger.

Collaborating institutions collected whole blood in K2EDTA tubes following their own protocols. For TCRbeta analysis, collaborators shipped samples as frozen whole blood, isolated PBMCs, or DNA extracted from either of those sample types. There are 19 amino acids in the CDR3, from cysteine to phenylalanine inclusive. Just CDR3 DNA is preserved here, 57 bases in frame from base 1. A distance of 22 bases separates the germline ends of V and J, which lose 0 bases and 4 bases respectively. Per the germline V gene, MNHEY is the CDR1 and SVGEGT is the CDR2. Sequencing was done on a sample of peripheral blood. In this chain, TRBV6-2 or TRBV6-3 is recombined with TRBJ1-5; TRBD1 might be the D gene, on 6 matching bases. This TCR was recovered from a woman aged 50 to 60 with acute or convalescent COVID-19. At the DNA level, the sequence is TGTGCCAGCAGTTACTCGAACAGGTTGGGGACACAGACAAATCAGCCCCAGCATTTT. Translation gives CASSYSNRLGTQTNQPQHF.